The T cell receptor beta chain described here comes from a study of blood T cell repertoires in COVID-19. Overall study: Samples taken during acute and convalescent COVID-19 were collected in the United States, Italy and Spain. T cells, B-cell-depleted T cells, or PBMCs provided the cDNA or gDNA that served as material.

Libraries were prepared by immunoSEQ multiplex PCR; TCRdb keeps only in-frame clonotypes and omits some of them. This table holds 200,000 to 250,000 clones, nearly 90% found once. The CDR3 totals 13 residues. The germline V gene encodes CDR1 GTSNPN and CDR2 SVGIG (reference sequence). Trimming took 2 bases from V and 4 from J, leaving 8 bases between them. Across about two dozen US areas, participants ranged in age from about 18 to 100 years. Membership in each cohort depended on participant-reported clinical history. This sequence originates from a man between 25 and 39 years old who had recovered from COVID-19. The sequencing sample was made of PBMCs or T cells enriched from blood (not recorded which). The V call is TRBV30, the J call TRBJ1-4; the D is unclear. Here the CDR3 reads CAWSYRVNEKLFF. CDR3 coding DNA: TGTGCCTGGAGTTACCGGGTTAATGAAAAACTGTTTTTT. The whole variable domain, remainder taken from reference TRBV30 and TRBJ1-4, is SQTIHQWPATLVQPVGSPLSLECTVEGTSNPNLYWYRQAAGRGLQLLFYSVGIGQISSEVPQNLSASRPQDRQFILSSKKLLLSDSGFYLCAWSYRVNEKLFFGSGTQLSVL.